The next 2 T cell receptor beta chains were all read from a single sample in a study of blood T cell repertoires in COVID-19. Profiled with immunoSEQ multiplex PCR; TCRdb holds only in-frame clones, not every one. The sample includes roughly 200,000 clones, 88% of them seen just once. The sample was peripheral blood. These receptors all come from a young man with active or convalescent COVID-19.

This chain links TRBV19 with TRBJ2-2, with 9 bases that match TRBD1. The trim removed 6 bases at V and 4 bases at J, leaving 15 bases unmatched. The CDR3 consists of 18 residues. Germline CDR1 is LNHDA and CDR2 is SQIVND (reference sequence). The CDR3 coding sequence is TGTGCCAGTAGCCGAAACGTCCGACAGGGGGGTGGCACCGGGGAGCTGTTTTTT. Translation gives CASSRNVRQGGGTGELFF.

This clone turned up a few times. J is TRBJ2-5 and V is TRBV6-5; D is unresolved. CDR1 and CDR2 from the germline V gene are MNHEY and SVGAGI. The CDR3 is 13 residues long. The V end lost 6 bases, the J end lost 4 bases, and 12 bases lay between the germline ends. CDR3 coding DNA: TGTGCCAGCAGCTGGGCCCCCGGAGAGACCCAGTACTTC. It is translated as CASSWAPGETQYF.